The next 22 T cell receptor beta chains were all read from a single sample in a study of blood T cell repertoires in COVID-19. Only in-frame clones appear in the TCRdb table, and some are missing; sequencing was by immunoSEQ multiplex PCR. The data hold some 67,000 clones, with 90% observed a single time. Material for sequencing was peripheral blood. The receptors originated from a woman aged 18-35 years with acute or convalescent COVID-19.

The V call is TRBV27, the J call TRBJ1-2; D unresolved. Trimming shortened V by 4 bases and J by 4 bases, and 13 bases separated the two germline ends. The CDR3 is made up of 14 amino acids. Germline CDR1 and CDR2: MNHEY and SMNVEV (reference sequence). The CDR3 loop reads CASSSSLRSYGYTF. The CDR3 DNA follows: TGTGCCAGCAGTTCTTCCCTAAGGAGCTATGGCTACACCTTC.

The chain couples TRBV5-4 to TRBJ1-2; no clear D gene. There are 13 residues in the CDR3. V was pared by 0 bases and J by 4 bases, with 7 bases between. Germline V gene data show CDR1 as SGHNT and CDR2 as YYREEE (reference sequence). CDR3 amino acids: CASSLDRVYGYTF. The CDR3 DNA is TGTGCCAGCAGCTTGGACAGAGTCTATGGCTACACCTTC. The variable domain in full, with the rest retrieved from reference TRBV5-4 and TRBJ1-2, is ETGVTQSPTHLIKTRGQQVTLRCSSQSGHNTVSWYQQALGQGPQFIFQYYREEENGRGNFPPRFSGLQFPNYSSELNVNALELDDSALYLCASSLDRVYGYTFGSGTRLTVV.

The chain uses TRBV2 and TRBJ2-6; D is undetermined. With 6 bases removed from V and 0 bases from J, the gap between germline ends came to 15 bases. The CDR3 has 17 amino acids. The germline V gene encodes CDR1 SNHLY and CDR2 FYNNEI. The CDR3 region is CASRRSYLSSGANVLTF. The CDR3 region has the DNA TGTGCCAGCAGGAGGTCATATCTAAGCTCTGGGGCCAACGTCCTGACTTTC. The full variable domain, rest sourced from reference TRBV2 and TRBJ2-6, is EPEVTQTPSHQVTQMGQEVILRCVPISNHLYFYWYRQILGQKVEFLVSFYNNEISEKSEIFDDQFSVERPDGSNFTLKIRSTKLEDSAMYFCASRRSYLSSGANVLTFGAGSRLTVL.

In its sample, this clone was seen once. This chain joins TRBV12-3 or TRBV12-4 and TRBJ1-2; possibly TRBD1 for D (6 bases). The CDR3 loop spans 13 amino acids. Trimming took 4 bases from V and 6 from J, leaving 12 bases between them. The CDR3 here is CASSSGDLDGYTF. The DNA for the CDR3 is TGTGCCAGCAGTTCAGGGGATTTGGATGGCTACACCTTC.

The V call is TRBV5-4, the J call TRBJ2-3, with TRBD2 identical over 9 bases. This CDR3 has 16 residues. Germline values: CDR1 SGHNT, CDR2 YYREEE (reference sequence). The ends lost 4 bases at V and 0 bases at J; junction bases unmatched: 6. For the CDR3, the DNA is TGTGCCAGCAGCGTAGCGGGAGTGAGGAGCACAGATACGCAGTATTTT. Translation gives CASSVAGVRSTDTQYF.

The chain couples TRBV15 to TRBJ2-3; TRBD2 matches 12 bases. Per the germline V gene, CDR1 is LNHNV and CDR2 is YYDKDF (reference sequence). The V and J ends lost 4 bases and 4 bases, in that order; junction bases with no gene match: 3. CDR3 length: 15 residues. CDR3 protein: CATSTTSGGADTQYF. In DNA, the CDR3 is TGTGCCACCAGCACGACTAGCGGGGGAGCAGATACGCAGTATTTT.

This chain connects TRBV21-1 to TRBJ1-1; TRBD1 reflects the table's D call only, with no check against the DNA. TRBV21-1 is listed as a pseudogene. The CDR3 has 18 residues. CDR3 nucleotide sequence: TGTGCCAGCAGCAAAAGTGTGCGCGCAGGGGAAGATCACACTGAAGCTTTCTTT. It yields the protein CASSKSVRAGEDHTEAFF.

This chain joins TRBV3-1 (or the pseudogene TRBV3-2) and TRBJ1-4, with a tentative D call TRBD1 (5 bases). Per the germline V gene, CDR1 is LGHDT and CDR2 is YNNKEL (reference sequence). This CDR3 comprises 13 residues. The V gene lost 4 bases and the J gene lost 11 bases, with 14 bases spanning the gap. The CDR3 region has the DNA TGTGCCAGCAGCCTCAGCGGGGGTTGGAAACTGTTTTTT. Translating it yields CASSLSGGWKLFF.

V and J are TRBV6-1 and TRBJ1-1; D is ambiguous. V lost 2 bases, J lost 9 bases, and 13 bases lay in between. Germline V gene data show CDR1 as MNHNS and CDR2 as SASEGT. The CDR3 sequence is 13 residues long. The CDR3 reads CASSELARWQAFF. In nucleotides, the CDR3 is TGTGCCAGCAGTGAATTGGCCAGGTGGCAAGCTTTCTTT.

The rearrangement links TRBV5-1 to TRBJ1-1; D unresolved. CDR3 length equals 16 residues. CDR1 and CDR2 from the germline V gene are SGHRS and YFSETQ. V dropped 0 bases and J dropped 2 bases, with 14 bases sitting between them. As DNA, the CDR3 is TGCGCCAGCAGCTTGGATACTCCAGGCACAAACACTGAAGCTTTCTTT. This codes for CASSLDTPGTNTEAFF.

This clone has only one observation. This rearrangement joins TRBV7-8 to TRBJ2-1; 7 bases agree with TRBD1. J lost 6 bases, V lost 4 bases, and 12 bases had no gene match. Germline values: CDR1 SGHVS, CDR2 FQNEAQ. CDR3 length equals 16 residues. CDR3 nucleotide sequence: TGTGCCAGCAGCTGGCTGACAGGGCCTCAAAGCAATGAGCAGTTCTTC. It is translated as CASSWLTGPQSNEQFF.

There are a few counts of this clone. The chain recombines TRBV5-1 with TRBJ1-2; TRBD1 is a possible D gene (5 bases). Germline CDR1 SGHRS, CDR2 YFSETQ. V lost 4 bases, J lost 1 base, and 11 bases lay in between. This CDR3 has 14 residues. CDR3 in amino acids: CASSQVQGNYGYTF. In DNA, the CDR3 is TGCGCCAGCAGCCAAGTCCAGGGTAACTATGGCTACACCTTC.

This rearrangement joins TRBV6-5 to TRBJ1-5, with D uncertain. The germline gives CDR1 MNHEY, CDR2 SVGAGI. V was shortened by 8 bases and J by 1 base, with 12 bases between the two germline ends. This CDR3 contains 14 residues. The CDR3 spells CASLSQASNQPQHF. For the CDR3, the DNA is TGTGCCAGCCTCTCGCAGGCAAGCAATCAGCCCCAGCATTTT.

The chain carries TRBV2 and TRBJ1-6; D is unresolved. The germline V gene has CDR1 SNHLY and CDR2 FYNNEI. Trimming shortened V by 7 bases and J by 4 bases, and 14 bases separated the two germline ends. The CDR3 loop spans 15 amino acids. In DNA, the CDR3 is TGTGCCAGCACCGCGGCCGGGAATTATAATTCACCCCTCCACTTT. Translated: CASTAAGNYNSPLHF.

In nucleotides, the CDR3 is TGTGCCAGCAGTTACTTGGCAGGGGGCTTGGATGGCTACACCTTC. This encodes CASSYLAGGLDGYTF. The V and J genes are TRBV6-5 and TRBJ1-2; 8 bases map to TRBD1. J lost 6 bases, V lost 1 base, and 7 bases had no gene match. The CDR3 length is 15 residues. Germline V gene sequence: CDR1 MNHEY, CDR2 SVGAGI.

The V call is TRBV2, the J call TRBJ1-6; D ambiguous. CDR1 is SNHLY, CDR2 FYNNEI, per germline. V lost 2 bases to trimming and J lost 0 bases, with 8 bases between them. This CDR3 contains 16 residues. The CDR3 here is CASSEPRSSYNSPLHF. CDR3 nucleotide sequence: TGTGCCAGCAGTGAACCGAGAAGCTCCTATAATTCACCCCTCCACTTT.

The chain uses TRBV4-1 and TRBJ2-1, with D possibly being TRBD2 (5 bases). V was shortened by 2 bases and J by 7 bases, with 21 bases between the two germline ends. Germline-derived CDR1 and CDR2 are MGHRA and YSYEKL. There are 17 residues in the CDR3. The CDR3 region has the DNA TGCGCCAGCAGCCAAAGGAGTTGGCGGCTAGAGGGTAATGAGCAGTTCTTC. Its protein product is CASSQRSWRLEGNEQFF.

This clone occurred a few times. The rearrangement links TRBV5-1 to TRBJ2-2; 8 bases are a match to TRBD2. This CDR3 has 15 residues. After removal of 4 bases from V and 6 bases from J, the junction contained 8 bases not matched to a gene. The germline V gene has CDR1 SGHRS and CDR2 YFSETQ. The CDR3 nucleotides read TGCGCCAGCAGCCCGGGACTAGTTGGCGCCGGGGAGCTGTTTTTT. Encoded protein: CASSPGLVGAGELFF.

This clone has just a few counts. The CDR3 sequence: CAWSVQSALGAFF. The CDR3 region has the DNA TGTGCCTGGAGTGTACAGTCGGCACTGGGAGCTTTCTTT. This rearrangement joins TRBV30 to TRBJ1-1; D is ambiguous. The CDR3 extends over 13 amino acids. V was cut by 0 bases and J by 10 bases, with 15 bases left in between. Per germline, CDR1 GTSNPN and CDR2 SVGIG (reference sequence).

The gene calls are TRBV5-1 and TRBJ1-1; 7 nucleotides match TRBD1. CDR1 and CDR2 (germline): SGHRS, YFSETQ. V was pared by 0 bases and J by 2 bases, with 7 bases of the junction left unmatched. This CDR3 has 16 amino acids. The CDR3 bases are TGCGCCAGCAGCTTGGGAGGGACAGAACTAAACACTGAAGCTTTCTTT. It yields the protein CASSLGGTELNTEAFF. The full variable domain, in which reference TRBV5-1 and TRBJ1-1 provide the parts outside the CDR3, is KAGVTQTPRYLIKTRGQQVTLSCSPISGHRSVSWYQQTPGQGLQFLFEYFSETQRNKGNFPGRFSGRQFSNSRSEMNVSTLELGDSALYLCASSLGGTELNTEAFFGQGTRLTVV.

This CDR3 reads CASRYRGHGTEAFF. Here the CDR3 DNA reads TGTGCCAGCAGATACAGGGGTCACGGGACTGAAGCTTTCTTT. The chain couples TRBV28 to TRBJ1-1; 7 bases map to TRBD1. With 6 bases clipped from V and 5 bases from J, the junction kept 9 bases outside the gene matches. The germline V gene has CDR1 MDHEN and CDR2 SYDVKM. The CDR3 consists of 14 residues.

The V and J genes are TRBV15 and TRBJ1-2, with D perhaps matching TRBD1 (5 bases). Trimming removed 2 bases at V and 2 bases at J, with 6 bases between. Germline CDR1 and CDR2: LNHNV and YYDKDF (reference sequence). The CDR3 contains 13 residues. The CDR3 spells CATSRRGNYGYTF. DNA for the CDR3: TGTGCCACCAGCAGAAGGGGAAACTATGGCTACACCTTC.